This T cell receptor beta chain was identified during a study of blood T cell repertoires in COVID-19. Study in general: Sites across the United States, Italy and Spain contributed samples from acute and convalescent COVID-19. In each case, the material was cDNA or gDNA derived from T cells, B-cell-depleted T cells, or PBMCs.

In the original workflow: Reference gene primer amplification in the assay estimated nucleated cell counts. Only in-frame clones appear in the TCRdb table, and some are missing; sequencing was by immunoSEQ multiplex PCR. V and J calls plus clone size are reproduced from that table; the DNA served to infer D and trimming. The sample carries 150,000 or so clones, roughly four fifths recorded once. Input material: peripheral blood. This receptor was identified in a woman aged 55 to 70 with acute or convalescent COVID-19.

CDR3 loop: CASSQAGQGASTDTQYF. CDR3 in DNA: TGTGCCAGCAGCCAGGCTGGACAGGGGGCGAGCACAGATACGCAGTATTTT. J is TRBJ2-3 and V is TRBV4-2; 11 positions match TRBD1. Germline V gives CDR1 LGHNA, CDR2 YNFKEQ. After removal of 3 bases from V and 0 bases from J, the junction contained 5 bases not matched to a gene. This CDR3 contains 17 residues.